These T cell receptor beta chains were read from a single sample in a study of T cells in tuberculosis. Assay used: immunoSEQ multiplex PCR; TCRdb lists only in-frame clones, some missing. This table holds roughly 28,000 clones, around 87% found once. The sample comprised PBMCs. These receptor sequences come from a donor between 10 and 35 years old with latent tuberculosis or without tuberculosis infection. CDR3s include the opening cysteine and the closing phenylalanine or tryptophan. The D gene is left open where the match is weak. Clone size, where shown, is once, few, many, or a class for clones that have expanded.

D | J | V | size | CDR3 | DNA
TRBD1 | TRBJ2-3 | TRBV6-6 | . | CASSYSIAGGDTQYF | TGTGCCAGCAGTTACTCAATCGCAGGGGGAGATACGCAGTATTTT
. | TRBJ1-1 | TRBV29-1 | . | CSVEGLASPKGGNTEAFF | TGCAGCGTTGAAGGATTGGCAAGCCCAAAAGGCGGGAACACTGAAGCTTTCTTT
. | TRBJ2-6 | TRBV7-8 | . | CASSLFEGRGSGANVLTF | TGTGCCAGCAGCTTATTTGAGGGCAGGGGCTCTGGGGCCAACGTCCTGACTTTC
. | TRBJ2-7 | TRBV2 | . | CATTGFYEQYF | TGTGCCACCACAGGGTTCTACGAGCAGTACTTC
TRBD1 | TRBJ1-6 | TRBV28 | . | CASRTGGRDSPLHF | TGTGCCAGCAGAACAGGGGGTAGGGATTCACCCCTCCACTTT
. | TRBJ2-2 | TRBV10-3 | . | CATRPVTGELFF | TGTGCCACTAGACCGGTAACCGGGGAGCTGTTTTTT
. | TRBJ1-4 | TRBV4-1 | . | CASSPDGGLTNEKLFF | TGCGCCAGCAGCCCGGACGGAGGGTTAACTAATGAAAAACTGTTTTTT
TRBD1 | TRBJ1-1 | TRBV5-1 | . | CASGGQGNTEAFF | TGCGCCAGCGGCGGACAGGGTAACACTGAAGCTTTCTTT
. | TRBJ1-2 | TRBV5-4 | . | CASSLAGGRTNGYTF | TGTGCCAGCAGCTTGGCCGGGGGACGGACAAATGGCTACACCTTC
TRBD1 | TRBJ2-3 | TRBV28 | medium-sized | CASKTGTVTDTQYF | TGTGCCAGTAAGACAGGGACCGTAACAGATACGCAGTATTTT
. | TRBJ2-7 | TRBV19 | . | CASSPKADGTYEQYF | TGTGCCAGTAGCCCCAAAGCGGACGGGACCTACGAGCAGTACTTC
. | TRBJ1-5 | TRBV23-1 | . | CASSRTVGGVGQPQHF | TGCGCCAGCAGTCGCACAGTGGGCGGGGTGGGGCAGCCCCAGCATTTT
TRBD2 | TRBJ2-3 | TRBV7-2 | . | CASSFRAGTSGGFGDTQYF | TGTGCCAGCAGCTTTAGGGCCGGGACTAGCGGGGGGTTTGGAGATACGCAGTATTTT
. | TRBJ2-7 | TRBV28 | . | CALAKGGRFYEQYF | TGTGCCTTAGCTAAGGGGGGGCGATTCTACGAGCAGTACTTC
TRBD1 | TRBJ1-1 | TRBV19 | . | CASSQQGASAEAFF | TGTGCCAGTAGTCAACAGGGGGCTTCTGCTGAAGCTTTCTTT
. | TRBJ1-2 | TRBV5-4 | few | CASSFATGAPLTF | .
. | TRBJ2-2 | TRBV2 | . | CASFLAPRTGTGELFF | TGTGCCAGCTTCTTAGCGCCTCGGACGGGCACCGGGGAGCTGTTTTTT
. | TRBJ2-5 | TRBV5-6 | once | CASSLRPVGASGETQYF | TGTGCCAGCAGCTTGAGACCCGTGGGGGCTTCAGGGGAGACCCAGTACTTC
TRBD1 | TRBJ2-3 | TRBV11-3 | . | CASSPQGANTDTQYF | TGTGCCAGCAGCCCTCAGGGGGCGAACACAGATACGCAGTATTTT
. | TRBJ2-7 | TRBV10-3 | . | CAISGAQYEQYF | TGTGCCATCAGTGGGGCACAGTACGAGCAGTACTTC
TRBD1 | TRBJ1-2 | TRBV30 | . | CAWSGPDRVGGYTF | TGTGCCTGGAGTGGACCCGACAGGGTTGGTGGCTACACCTTC
TRBD2 | TRBJ2-3 | TRBV29-1 | . | CSLSGGEDTQYF | TGCAGTCTCAGCGGGGGGGAGGATACGCAGTATTTT
TRBD2 | TRBJ2-1 | TRBV6-5 | . | CASRRLAGGNNEQFF | TGTGCCAGCAGAAGACTAGCGGGGGGCAACAATGAGCAGTTCTTC
TRBD2 | TRBJ2-1 | TRBV5-6 | . | CASTSTGLAAVLEQFF | TGTGCCAGCACCTCGACCGGACTAGCGGCAGTCTTAGAGCAGTTCTTC
. | TRBJ1-6 | TRBV4-1 | . | CASSQLQLSYNSPLHF | TGCGCCAGCAGCCAATTACAGCTCTCCTATAATTCACCCCTCCACTTT
. | TRBJ1-5 | TRBV15 | . | CATSQQDNQPQHF | TGTGCCACCAGCCAACAGGACAATCAGCCCCAGCATTTT
TRBD2 | TRBJ2-4 | TRBV6-1 | . | CASSETSGGANIQYF | TGTGCCAGCAGTGAGACTAGCGGGGGGGCCAACATTCAGTACTTC
TRBD1 | TRBJ1-1 | TRBV19 | . | CASRGGGQGNTEAFF | TGTGCCAGTAGGGGAGGGGGACAGGGAAACACTGAAGCTTTCTTT